This T cell receptor (beta chain) was sequenced in a study of shared clonotypes between healthy human individuals. About the study: The composition of the donors was a couple of women and a few men aged 18 to 49.

Per the original methods: Filtering of immunoSEQ junctional sequences could not match full-length read filtering. TCRdb's table, derived via immunoSEQ multiplex PCR, lists solely in-frame clones and lacks some. V and J calls and clone size are those listed in that table; D and trimming were worked out from the DNA. The sample holds 650,000 to 750,000 clones, about 78% seen once. CDR3 length: 17 residues. The V and J ends lost 1 base and 1 base respectively, with 14 bases between them. Germline CDR1 SGHVS, CDR2 FNYEAQ. Sequenced: memory CD4+ T cells sorted from blood. The subset was: CD45RA-negative fraction. The rearrangement joins TRBV7-6 to TRBJ2-4; D perhaps matches TRBD2 (6 bases). The receptor's source is a woman in her twenties or thirties in good health. CDR3 DNA sequence: TGTGCCAGCAGCTTAGAGCCCGCGGGGTTGGCCAAAAACATTCAGTACTTC. It translates to CASSLEPAGLAKNIQYF.